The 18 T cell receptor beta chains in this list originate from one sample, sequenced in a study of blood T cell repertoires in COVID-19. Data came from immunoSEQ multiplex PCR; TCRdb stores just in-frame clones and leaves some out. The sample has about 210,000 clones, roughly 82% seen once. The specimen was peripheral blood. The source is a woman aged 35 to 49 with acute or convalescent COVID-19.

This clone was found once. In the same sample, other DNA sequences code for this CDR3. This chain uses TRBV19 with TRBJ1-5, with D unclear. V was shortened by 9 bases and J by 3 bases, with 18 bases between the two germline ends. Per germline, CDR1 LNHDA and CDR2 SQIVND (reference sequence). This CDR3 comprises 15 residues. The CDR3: CASTQFSGSNQPQHF. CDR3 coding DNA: TGTGCCAGCACCCAATTTTCAGGATCCAATCAGCCCCAGCATTTT.

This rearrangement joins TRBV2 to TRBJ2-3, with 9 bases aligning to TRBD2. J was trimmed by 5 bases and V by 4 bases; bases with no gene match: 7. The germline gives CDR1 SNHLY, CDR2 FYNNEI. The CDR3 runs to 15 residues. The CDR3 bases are TGTGCCAGCAGTGGAGGCGGGGGGGCTGGAGATACGCAGTATTTT. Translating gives CASSGGGGAGDTQYF.

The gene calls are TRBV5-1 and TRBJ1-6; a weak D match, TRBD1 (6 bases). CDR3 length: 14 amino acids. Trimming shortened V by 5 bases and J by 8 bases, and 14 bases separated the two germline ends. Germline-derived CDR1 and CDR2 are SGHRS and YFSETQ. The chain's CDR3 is CASRIQGNDSPLHF. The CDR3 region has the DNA TGCGCCAGCAGGATACAGGGTAATGATTCACCCCTCCACTTT.

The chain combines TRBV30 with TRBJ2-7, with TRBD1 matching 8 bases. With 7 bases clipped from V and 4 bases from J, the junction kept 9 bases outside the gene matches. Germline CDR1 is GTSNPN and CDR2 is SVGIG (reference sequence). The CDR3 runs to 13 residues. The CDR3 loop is CASNQGQAYEQYF. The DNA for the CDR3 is TGTGCCTCTAACCAGGGACAGGCTTACGAGCAGTACTTC.

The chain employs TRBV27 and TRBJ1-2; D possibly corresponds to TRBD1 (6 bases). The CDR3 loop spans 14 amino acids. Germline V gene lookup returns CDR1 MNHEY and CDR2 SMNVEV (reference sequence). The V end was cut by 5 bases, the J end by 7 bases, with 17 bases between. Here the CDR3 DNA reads TGTGCCAGCAGTGAGGACAGCCGGGCCCCTGGCTACACCTTC. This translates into CASSEDSRAPGYTF.

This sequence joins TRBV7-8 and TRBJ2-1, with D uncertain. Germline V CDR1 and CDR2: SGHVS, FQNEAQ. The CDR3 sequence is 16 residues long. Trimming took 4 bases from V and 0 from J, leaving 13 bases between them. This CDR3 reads CASSSPRALSYNEQFF. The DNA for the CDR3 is TGTGCCAGCAGCTCCCCTAGAGCTCTCTCCTACAATGAGCAGTTCTTC. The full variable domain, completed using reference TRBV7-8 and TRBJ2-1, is GAGVSQSPRYKVAKRGQDVALRCDPISGHVSLFWYQQALGQGPEFLTYFQNEAQLDKSGLPSDRFFAERPEGSVSTLKIQRTQQEDSAVYLCASSSPRALSYNEQFFGPGTRLTVL.

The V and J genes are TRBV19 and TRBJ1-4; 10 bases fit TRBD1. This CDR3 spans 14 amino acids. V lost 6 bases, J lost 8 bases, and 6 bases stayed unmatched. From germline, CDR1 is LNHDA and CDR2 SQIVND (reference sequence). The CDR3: CASRGGQGNEKLFF. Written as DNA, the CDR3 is TGTGCCAGTAGGGGGGGACAGGGGAACGAAAAACTGTTTTTT.

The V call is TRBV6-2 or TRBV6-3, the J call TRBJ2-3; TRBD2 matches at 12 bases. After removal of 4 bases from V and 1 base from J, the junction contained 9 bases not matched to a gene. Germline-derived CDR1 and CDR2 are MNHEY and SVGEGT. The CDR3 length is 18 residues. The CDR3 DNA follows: TGTGCCAGCAGTTTGACTAGCGGGAGTAGTAGAGGCACAGATACGCAGTATTTT. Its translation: CASSLTSGSSRGTDTQYF.

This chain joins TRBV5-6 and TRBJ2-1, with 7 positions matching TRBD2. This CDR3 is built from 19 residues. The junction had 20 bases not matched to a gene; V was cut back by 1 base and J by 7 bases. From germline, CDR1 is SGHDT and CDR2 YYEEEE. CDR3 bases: TGTGCCAGCAGCTTGCGGGCTCGGCTAGCGGTGGCCGGGGGGAATGAGCAGTTCTTC. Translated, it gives CASSLRARLAVAGGNEQFF.

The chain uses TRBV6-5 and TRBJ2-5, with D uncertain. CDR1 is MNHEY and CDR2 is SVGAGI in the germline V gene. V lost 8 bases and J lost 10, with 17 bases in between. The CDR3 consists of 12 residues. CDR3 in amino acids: CASAWSALSQYF. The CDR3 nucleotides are TGTGCCAGCGCTTGGTCTGCATTGAGCCAGTACTTC.

The CDR3 nucleotides read TGTGCCAGCAGAAGGCGCTCGGGACAGGGATCTAGCGGGGGGTACAATGAGCAGTTCTTC. This codes for CASRRRSGQGSSGGYNEQFF. The chain uses TRBV5-8 and TRBJ2-1; 11 bases fit TRBD2. Germline lookup yields CDR1 SGHTS and CDR2 YDEGEE. The CDR3 length is 20 residues. V lost 5 bases and J lost 4; bases outside the gene matches: 20.

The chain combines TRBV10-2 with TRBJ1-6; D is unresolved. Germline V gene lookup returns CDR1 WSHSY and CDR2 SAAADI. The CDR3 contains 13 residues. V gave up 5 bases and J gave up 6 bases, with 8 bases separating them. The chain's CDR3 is CASSINFNSPLHF. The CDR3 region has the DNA TGCGCCAGCAGTATCAACTTTAATTCACCCCTCCACTTT.

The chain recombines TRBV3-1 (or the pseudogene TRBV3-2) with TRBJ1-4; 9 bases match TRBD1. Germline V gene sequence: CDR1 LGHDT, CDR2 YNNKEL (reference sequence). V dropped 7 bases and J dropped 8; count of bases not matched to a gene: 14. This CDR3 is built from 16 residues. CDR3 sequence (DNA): TGTGCCAGCACCTCACCCCGCGACAGGGGGATAGAAAAACTGTTTTTT. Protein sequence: CASTSPRDRGIEKLFF.

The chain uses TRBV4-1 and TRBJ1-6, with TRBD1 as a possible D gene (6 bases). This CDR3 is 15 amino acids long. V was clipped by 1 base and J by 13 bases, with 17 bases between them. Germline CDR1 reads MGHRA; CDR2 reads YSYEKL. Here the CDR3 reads CASSQVQGPRSPLHF. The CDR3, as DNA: TGCGCCAGCAGCCAAGTCCAGGGGCCCCGCTCCCCCCTCCACTTT.

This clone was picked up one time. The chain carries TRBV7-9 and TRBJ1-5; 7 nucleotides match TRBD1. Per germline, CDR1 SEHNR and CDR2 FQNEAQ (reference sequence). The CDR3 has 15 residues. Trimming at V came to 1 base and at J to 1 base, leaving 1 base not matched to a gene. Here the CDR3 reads CASSLEGASNQPQHF. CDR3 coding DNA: TGTGCCAGCAGCTTAGAGGGGGCGAGCAATCAGCCCCAGCATTTT.

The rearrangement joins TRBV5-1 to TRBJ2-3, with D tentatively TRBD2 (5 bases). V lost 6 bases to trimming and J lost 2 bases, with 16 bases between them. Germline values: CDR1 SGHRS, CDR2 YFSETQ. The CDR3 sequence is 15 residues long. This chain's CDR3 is CASTPGVGFTDTQYF. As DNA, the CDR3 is TGCGCCAGCACCCCCGGGGTGGGATTCACAGATACGCAGTATTTT.

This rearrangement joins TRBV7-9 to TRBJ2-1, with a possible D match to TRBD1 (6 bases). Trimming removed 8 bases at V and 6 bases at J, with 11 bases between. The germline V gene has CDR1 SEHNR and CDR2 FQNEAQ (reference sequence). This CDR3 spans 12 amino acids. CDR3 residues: CASLGAANEQFF. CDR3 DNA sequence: TGTGCCAGCCTGGGGGCAGCCAATGAGCAGTTCTTC.

This chain's CDR3 is CASTTGTGPYEQYF. In DNA, the CDR3 is TGTGCCAGCACTACAGGGACAGGGCCCTACGAGCAGTACTTC. The chain recombines TRBV9 with TRBJ2-7; 9 bases agree with TRBD1. CDR1 is SGDLS, CDR2 YYNGEE, per germline. The J segment lost 2 bases and the V segment lost 6 bases, leaving 6 bases of the junction unmatched. This CDR3 has 14 amino acids. Filled out from reference TRBV9 and TRBJ2-7, the complete variable domain reads DSGVTQTPKHLITATGQRVTLRCSPRSGDLSVYWYQQSLDQGLQFLIQYYNGEERAKGNILERFSAQQFPDLHSELNLSSLELGDSALYFCASTTGTGPYEQYFGPGTRLTVT.